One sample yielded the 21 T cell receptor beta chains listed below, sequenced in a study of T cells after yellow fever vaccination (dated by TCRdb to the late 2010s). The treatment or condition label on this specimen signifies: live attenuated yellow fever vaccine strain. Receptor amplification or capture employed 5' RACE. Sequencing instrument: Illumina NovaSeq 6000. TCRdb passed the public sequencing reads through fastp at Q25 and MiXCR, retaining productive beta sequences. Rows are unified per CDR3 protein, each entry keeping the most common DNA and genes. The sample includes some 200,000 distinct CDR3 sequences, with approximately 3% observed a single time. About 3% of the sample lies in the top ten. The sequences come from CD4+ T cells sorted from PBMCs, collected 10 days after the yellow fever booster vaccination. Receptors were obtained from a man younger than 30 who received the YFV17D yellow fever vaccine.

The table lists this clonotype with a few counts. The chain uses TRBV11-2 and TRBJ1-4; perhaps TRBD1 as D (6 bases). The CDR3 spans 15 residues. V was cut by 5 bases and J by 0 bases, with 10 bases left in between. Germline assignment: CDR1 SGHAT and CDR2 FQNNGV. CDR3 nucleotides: TGTGCCAGCAGCGGAGGGGGTCCAACTAATGAAAAACTGTTTTTT. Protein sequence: CASSGGGPTNEKLFF.

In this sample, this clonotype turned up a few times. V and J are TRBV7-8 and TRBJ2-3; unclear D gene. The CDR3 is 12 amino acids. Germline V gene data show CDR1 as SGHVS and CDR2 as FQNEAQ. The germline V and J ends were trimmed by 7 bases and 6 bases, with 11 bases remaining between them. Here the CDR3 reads CASTPVTDTQYF. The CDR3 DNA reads TGTGCCAGCACACCGGTAACGGATACGCAGTATTTT.

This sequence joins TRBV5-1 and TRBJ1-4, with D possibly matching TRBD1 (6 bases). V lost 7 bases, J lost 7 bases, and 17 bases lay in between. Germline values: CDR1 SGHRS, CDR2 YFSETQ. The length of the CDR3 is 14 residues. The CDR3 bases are TGCGCCAGCGCTAAGACAGGAGGATTTGAAAAACTGTTTTTT. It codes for CASAKTGGFEKLFF.

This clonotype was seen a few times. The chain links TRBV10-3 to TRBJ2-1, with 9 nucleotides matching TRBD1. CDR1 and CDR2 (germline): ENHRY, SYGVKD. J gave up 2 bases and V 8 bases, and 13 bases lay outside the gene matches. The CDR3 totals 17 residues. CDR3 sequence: CAIGSARTGETYNEQFF. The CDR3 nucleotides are TGTGCCATCGGTTCGGCCAGGACAGGGGAGACCTACAATGAGCAGTTCTTC.

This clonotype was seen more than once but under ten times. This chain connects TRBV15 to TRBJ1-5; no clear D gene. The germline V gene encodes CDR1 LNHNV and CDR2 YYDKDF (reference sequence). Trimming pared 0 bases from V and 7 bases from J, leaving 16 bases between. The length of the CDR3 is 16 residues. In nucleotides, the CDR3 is TGTGCCACCAGCAGAGATCCGCGCGGCGCCTACCAGCCCCAGCATTTT. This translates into CATSRDPRGAYQPQHF. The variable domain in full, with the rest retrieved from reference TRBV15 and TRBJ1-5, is DAMVIQNPRYQVTQFGKPVTLSCSQTLNHNVMYWYQQKSSQAPKLLFHYYDKDFNNEADTPDNFQSRRPNTSFCFLDIRSPGLGDTAMYLCATSRDPRGAYQPQHFGDGTRLSIL.

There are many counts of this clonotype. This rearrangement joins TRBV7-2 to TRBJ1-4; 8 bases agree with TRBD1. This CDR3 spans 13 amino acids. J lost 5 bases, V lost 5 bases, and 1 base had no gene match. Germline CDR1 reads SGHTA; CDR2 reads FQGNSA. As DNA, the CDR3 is TGTGCCAGCAGCAGGGACAGGAATGAAAAACTGTTTTTT. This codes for CASSRDRNEKLFF.

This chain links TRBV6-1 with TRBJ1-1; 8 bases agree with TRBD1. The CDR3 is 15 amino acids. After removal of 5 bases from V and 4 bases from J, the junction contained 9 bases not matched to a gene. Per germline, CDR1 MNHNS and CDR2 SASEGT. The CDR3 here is CASSLPGGGGTEAFF. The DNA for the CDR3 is TGTGCCAGCAGTCTTCCAGGGGGCGGGGGCACTGAAGCTTTCTTT.

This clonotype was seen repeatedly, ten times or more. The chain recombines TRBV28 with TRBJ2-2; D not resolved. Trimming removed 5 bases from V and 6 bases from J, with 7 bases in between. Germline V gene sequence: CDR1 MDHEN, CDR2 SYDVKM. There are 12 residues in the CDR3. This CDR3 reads CASSLPPGELFF. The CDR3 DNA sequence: TGTGCCAGCAGTCTCCCCCCCGGGGAGCTGTTTTTT.

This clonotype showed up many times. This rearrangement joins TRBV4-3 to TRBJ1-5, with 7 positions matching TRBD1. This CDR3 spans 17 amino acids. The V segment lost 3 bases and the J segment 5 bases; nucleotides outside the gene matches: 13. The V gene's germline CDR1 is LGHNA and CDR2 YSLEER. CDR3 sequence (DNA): TGCGCCAGCAGCCAGGGGGCTAGCGCAGGGGGAGATCAGCCCCAGCATTTT. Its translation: CASSQGASAGGDQPQHF.

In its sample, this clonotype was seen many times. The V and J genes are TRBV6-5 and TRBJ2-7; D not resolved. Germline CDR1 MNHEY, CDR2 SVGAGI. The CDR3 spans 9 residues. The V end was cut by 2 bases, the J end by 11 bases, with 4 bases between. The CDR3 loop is CASSYDEYV. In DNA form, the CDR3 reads TGTGCCAGCAGTTACGACGAGTACGTC.

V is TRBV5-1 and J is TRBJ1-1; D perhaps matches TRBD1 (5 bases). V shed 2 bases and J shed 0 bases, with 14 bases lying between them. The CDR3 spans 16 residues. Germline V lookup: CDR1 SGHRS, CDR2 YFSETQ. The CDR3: CASSLGWGSLNTEAFF. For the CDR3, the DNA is TGCGCCAGCAGCTTAGGTTGGGGCAGCCTGAACACTGAAGCTTTCTTT. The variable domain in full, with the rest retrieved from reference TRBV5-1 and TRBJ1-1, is KAGVTQTPRYLIKTRGQQVTLSCSPISGHRSVSWYQQTPGQGLQFLFEYFSETQRNKGNFPGRFSGRQFSNSRSEMNVSTLELGDSALYLCASSLGWGSLNTEAFFGQGTRLTVV.

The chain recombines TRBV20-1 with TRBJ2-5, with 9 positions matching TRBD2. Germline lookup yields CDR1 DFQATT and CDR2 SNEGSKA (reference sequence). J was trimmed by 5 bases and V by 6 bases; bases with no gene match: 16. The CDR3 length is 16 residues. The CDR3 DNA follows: TGCAGTGCCCCTGAGGTGCGGGGGGGCCTTTGGGAGACCCAGTACTTC. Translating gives CSAPEVRGGLWETQYF.

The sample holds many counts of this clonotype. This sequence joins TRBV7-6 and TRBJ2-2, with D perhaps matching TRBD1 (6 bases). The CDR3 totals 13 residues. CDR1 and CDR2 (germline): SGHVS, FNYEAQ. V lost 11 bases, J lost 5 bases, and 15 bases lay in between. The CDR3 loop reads CAGTGTRTGELFF. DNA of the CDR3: TGTGCCGGAACCGGGACACGGACCGGGGAGCTGTTTTTT.

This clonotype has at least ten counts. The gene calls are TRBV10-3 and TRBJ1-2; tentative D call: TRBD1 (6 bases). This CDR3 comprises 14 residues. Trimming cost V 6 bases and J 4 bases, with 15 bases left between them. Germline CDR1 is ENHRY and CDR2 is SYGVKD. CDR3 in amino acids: CAIRNREHGYGYTF. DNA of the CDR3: TGTGCCATCAGAAACAGGGAGCACGGCTATGGCTACACCTTC.

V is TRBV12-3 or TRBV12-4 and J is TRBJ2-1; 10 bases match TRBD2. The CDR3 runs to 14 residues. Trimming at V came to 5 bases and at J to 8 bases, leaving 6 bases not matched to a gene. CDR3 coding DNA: TGTGCCAGCAGTCTCAGCGGGGGGGGGGATGAGCAGTTCTTC. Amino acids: CASSLSGGGDEQFF.

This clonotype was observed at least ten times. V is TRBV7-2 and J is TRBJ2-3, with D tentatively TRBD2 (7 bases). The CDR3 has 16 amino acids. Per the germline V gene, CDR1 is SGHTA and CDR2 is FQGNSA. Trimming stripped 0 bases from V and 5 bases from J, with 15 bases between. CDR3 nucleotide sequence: TGTGCCAGCAGCTTAGCGCTGGGGGGGCGGGGAGATACGCAGTATTTT. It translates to CASSLALGGRGDTQYF.

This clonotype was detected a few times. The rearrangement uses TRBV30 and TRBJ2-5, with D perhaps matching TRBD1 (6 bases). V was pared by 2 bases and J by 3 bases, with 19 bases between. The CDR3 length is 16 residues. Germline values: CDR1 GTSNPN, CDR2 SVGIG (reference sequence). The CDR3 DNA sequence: TGTGCCTGGAGTCCACTACTCCGGGACACCAAAGAGACCCAGTACTTC. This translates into CAWSPLLRDTKETQYF.

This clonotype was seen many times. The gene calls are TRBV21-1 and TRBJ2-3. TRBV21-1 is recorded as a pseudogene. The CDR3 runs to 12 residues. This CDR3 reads CASSHRAVTQYF. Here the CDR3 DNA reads TGTGCCAGCAGCCATCGGGCAGTCACGCAGTATTTT.

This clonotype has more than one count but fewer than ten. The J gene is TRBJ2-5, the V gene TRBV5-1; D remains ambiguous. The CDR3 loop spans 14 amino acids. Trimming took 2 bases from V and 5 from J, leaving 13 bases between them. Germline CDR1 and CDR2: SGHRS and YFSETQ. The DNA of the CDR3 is TGCGCCAGCAGCTTCTTCGCTAGTGGGGAGACCCAGTACTTC. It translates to CASSFFASGETQYF.

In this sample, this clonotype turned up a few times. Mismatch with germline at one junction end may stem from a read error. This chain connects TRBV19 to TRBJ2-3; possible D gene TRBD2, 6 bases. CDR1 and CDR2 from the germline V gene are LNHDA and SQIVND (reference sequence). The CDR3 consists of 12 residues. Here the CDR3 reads CASTSRTDTQYF. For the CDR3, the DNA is TGTGCGAGTACTAGCCGCACAGATACGCAGTATTTT.

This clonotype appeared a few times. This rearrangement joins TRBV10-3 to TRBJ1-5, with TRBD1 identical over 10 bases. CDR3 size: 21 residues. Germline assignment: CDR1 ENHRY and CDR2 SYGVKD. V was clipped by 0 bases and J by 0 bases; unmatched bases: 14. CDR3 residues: CAISESSFRDRGTYSNQPQHF. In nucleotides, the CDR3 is TGTGCCATCAGTGAGTCGAGTTTTCGGGACAGGGGCACCTATAGCAATCAGCCCCAGCATTTT.